What follows describes a single T cell receptor beta chain. This specimen comes from a study of blood T cell repertoires in COVID-19. Across the study: The analysed material was cDNA or gDNA that came from T cells, B-cell-depleted T cells, or PBMCs.

Germline V gene data show CDR1 as LNHDA and CDR2 as SQIVND (reference sequence). The CDR3 covers 16 residues. V shed 9 bases, J shed 0 bases, and the junction held 8 bases outside the gene matches. Clones were sequenced by immunoSEQ multiplex PCR, and TCRdb holds only the in-frame ones, with some missing. The sample holds around 140,000 clones, around 81% seen once. J is TRBJ2-6 and V is TRBV19; 7 bases are a match to TRBD1. The material sequenced was peripheral blood. The receptor's source is a human donor in a cohort sampled during active COVID-19. The CDR3 DNA reads TGTGCCAGCCACAGGGGCGAGGACTCTGGGGCCAACGTCCTGACTTTC. Translating gives CASHRGEDSGANVLTF.